A selection of T cell receptor beta chains follows, all from one sample in a study of shared clonotypes between healthy human individuals. Assay used: immunoSEQ multiplex PCR; TCRdb lists only in-frame clones, some missing. The repertoire holds about 2.1 million clones, with roughly 95% as singletons. The source material was naive CD8+ T cells from PBMCs. The receptors derive from a man younger than 30 in good health. Some clones in this sample may be carry-over from other donors' samples. Each CDR3 is given without its conserved first and last residue. The order of the fields is D gene, CDR3 length, V gene, J gene, CDR3 protein. The D gene is left open where the match is weak.

.	13	TRBV27	TRBJ2-7	ASSPIPPASYEQY
.	15	TRBV5-1	TRBJ2-3	ASSLWSSLKSTDTQY
.	13	TRBV5-6	TRBJ1-1	ASSRNRDMNTEAF
.	14	TRBV28	TRBJ2-4	ASSLWAGLAKNIQY
TRBD1	12	TRBV7-2	TRBJ2-7	ASGKTGTGNEQY
TRBD1	13	TRBV28	TRBJ2-7	ASSLDRGFRYEQY
TRBD1	11	TRBV27	TRBJ2-7	ASSVDRGNEQY
.	11	TRBV7-3	TRBJ2-7	ASSQDDTYEQY
.	15	TRBV2	TRBJ1-2	ASSEESGNANLGGYT
.	10	TRBV4-1	TRBJ2-1	ASSQELNEQF
.	14	TRBV19	TRBJ1-4	ASSISPRRRAEKLF
.	13	TRBV27	TRBJ1-5	ASSTVGQVDQPQH
TRBD1	10	TRBV6-6	TRBJ2-7	ASSSRQGEQY
TRBD2	13	TRBV7-9	TRBJ2-1	ASTVAGVGYNEQF
.	8	TRBV29-1	TRBJ2-1	SVVEGEQF
.	11	TRBV28	TRBJ2-1	ASSLEPNNEQF
TRBD1	12	TRBV28	TRBJ2-7	ASSFLRQGHEQY